These 27 T cell receptor beta chains came from one sample sequenced in a study of T cells in women clearing cervical HPV infection. The table came from immunoSEQ multiplex PCR; TCRdb's copy has only in-frame clones and leaves some out. The ten top clones account for 2.5% to 3.5%, within a sample of roughly 22,000 clones. Material for sequencing was blood buffy coat. The receptors originated from a woman between 18 and 69 years old with a cervical HPV16 infection that either progressed to CIN3+ or cleared (not recorded which).

On this clone: The read terminates 3 residues before the CDR3 end, so the remaining end is supplied by the germline J gene. The V gene is TRBV11-2, the J gene TRBJ2-1, with 8 nucleotides matching TRBD2. With V trimmed by 7 bases and J by 3 bases, 2 bases remained unmatched. Germline V CDR1 and CDR2: SGHAT, FQNNGV. The length of the CDR3 is 13 residues. The CDR3 DNA, read in part, is TGTGCCAGCACCGGGGGGGGCTACAATGAG. It yields the protein CASTGGGYNE. Given in full, the CDR3 is CASTGGGYNEQFF.

Note on this clone: The read gets to within 3 residues of the CDR3 end, and the germline J gene fills in the rest. This chain links TRBV6-1 with TRBJ2-1; D perhaps matches TRBD2 (6 bases). The V gene lost 4 bases and the J gene lost 8 bases, with 18 bases spanning the gap. Germline assignment: CDR1 MNHNS and CDR2 SASEGT. This CDR3 spans 15 amino acids. CDR3: CASSGTSNPGHEQFF. Incomplete CDR3 DNA: TGTGCCAGCAGTGGTACTAGCAACCCAGGCCATGAG.

Notes on this clone: Read coverage stops 3 residues before the CDR3 terminus; the germline J gene supplies the remainder. The V and J genes are TRBV5-1 and TRBJ2-1; D possibly corresponds to TRBD2 (5 bases). The CDR3 length is 16 residues. The V end lost 2 bases, the J end lost 0 bases, and 12 bases lay between the germline ends. The germline gives CDR1 SGHRS, CDR2 YFSETQ. The DNA read from the CDR3 is TGCGCCAGCAGCTTTGAGGGCGTTAGCTCCTACAATGAG. This translates into CASSFEGVSSYNE. The entire CDR3 sequence reads CASSFEGVSSYNEQFF. Looking up the rest from reference TRBV5-1 and TRBJ2-1 gives the full variable domain: KAGVTQTPRYLIKTRGQQVTLSCSPISGHRSVSWYQQTPGQGLQFLFEYFSETQRNKGNFPGRFSGRQFSNSRSEMNVSTLELGDSALYLCASSFEGVSSYNEQFFGPGTRLTVL.

Worth noting for this clone: The CDR3 end lies 3 residues beyond the end of the read and is filled in from the germline J gene. The V and J genes are TRBV5-1 and TRBJ2-1; TRBD2 aligns across 15 bases. Looked up from germline, CDR1 is SGHRS and CDR2 is YFSETQ. V lost 2 bases to trimming and J lost 1 base; unmatched junction nucleotides: 4. This CDR3 region has 18 residues. CDR3 amino acids: CASSLMGLAGGSYNEQFF. CDR3 DNA, as far as it was read: TGCGCCAGCAGCTTAATGGGACTAGCGGGAGGTTCCTACAATGAG.

For this clone: The read terminates 3 residues before the CDR3 end, so the remaining end is supplied by the germline J gene. The rearrangement uses TRBV20-1 and TRBJ2-7, with D possibly TRBD2 on 5 matching bases. V lost 6 bases and J lost 2, with 5 bases in between. This CDR3 is 10 amino acids long. In germline, CDR1 is DFQATT, CDR2 SNEGSKA (reference sequence). The sequenced part of the CDR3 DNA is TGCAGTGCGACTACCTACGAG. It specifies CSATTYE. The entire CDR3 reads CSATTYEQYF.

Regarding this clone: The CDR3 end falls 3 residues outside the read, so it is completed with the germline J gene. The chain carries TRBV20-1 and TRBJ1-4; D is possibly TRBD1 (6 bases). V was trimmed by 0 bases and J by 5 bases, leaving 16 bases between them. The CDR3 covers 16 residues. Germline CDR1 and CDR2: DFQATT and SNEGSKA (reference sequence). The CDR3 loop reads CSARDGPTGRNEKLFF. CDR3 bases read: TGCAGTGCTAGAGATGGTCCCACAGGGAGGAATGAAAAA.

Turning to this clone: Read coverage stops 3 residues before the CDR3 terminus; the germline J gene supplies the remainder. The rearrangement uses TRBV5-1 and TRBJ1-3; 7 nucleotides line up with TRBD1. Germline lookup yields CDR1 SGHRS and CDR2 YFSETQ. Trimming cost V 4 bases and J 4 bases; bases outside gene matches: 8. The CDR3 extends over 15 amino acids. The DNA read from the CDR3 is TGCGCCAGCAGCGGCCGGACAGGTTCCGGAAACACC. As protein: CASSGRTGSGNT. The whole CDR3 region reads CASSGRTGSGNTIYF.

Comment on this clone: The read comes to an end 3 residues before the CDR3 does, leaving the germline J gene to fill in the end. V gene TRBV7-2 combines with J gene TRBJ1-5; weak D call: TRBD1 (5 bases). Germline CDR1 reads SGHTA; CDR2 reads FQGNSA. V shed 0 bases and J shed 6 bases, with 12 bases lying between them. The CDR3 loop spans 15 amino acids. CDR3 sequence: CASSLAGGSSQPQHF. The sequenced part of the CDR3 DNA is TGTGCCAGCAGCTTAGCGGGGGGATCCTCTCAGCCC.

Comments on this clone: The sequenced fragment ends 3 residues before the CDR3 boundary, so the rest is inferred from the germline J gene. The chain combines TRBV6-2 or TRBV6-3 with TRBJ2-7; 7 positions match TRBD2. Germline lookup yields CDR1 MNHEY and CDR2 SVGEGT. The CDR3 is 13 residues long. J gave up 1 base and V 7 bases, and 4 bases lay outside the gene matches. CDR3 residues: CASTDGGSYEQYF. The CDR3 DNA, read in part, is TGTGCCAGCACCGACGGGGGGTCCTACGAG.

Note on this clone: The read stops 3 residues short of the end of the CDR3; the missing end is completed from the germline J gene. This rearrangement joins TRBV28 to TRBJ1-6; the match to TRBD1 covers 7 bases. CDR3 size: 16 residues. Germline CDR1 reads MDHEN; CDR2 reads SYDVKM. V shed 6 bases and J 6 bases; nucleotides not matched to a gene: 11. The CDR3 DNA, read in part, is TGTGCCAGCAGCCGCCCGCAGGGGGAGATTAATTCACCC. It translates to CASSRPQGEINSP. The complete CDR3 reads CASSRPQGEINSPLHF.

Turning to this clone: The read ends 3 residues shy of where the CDR3 ends; the end is completed using the germline J gene. The chain employs TRBV4-2 and TRBJ2-3; D uncertain. Germline CDR1 reads LGHNA; CDR2 reads YNFKEQ. The CDR3 loop spans 14 amino acids. V lost 1 base, J lost 2 bases, and 7 bases lay in between. The CDR3 here is CASSQGPDTDTQYF. Partial CDR3 DNA: TGTGCCAGCAGCCAAGGGCCCGACACAGATACG.

As for this clone: The read gets to within 3 residues of the CDR3 end, and the germline J gene fills in the rest. The chain employs TRBV20-1 and TRBJ2-1, with 8 bases matching TRBD1. Per germline, CDR1 DFQATT and CDR2 SNEGSKA (reference sequence). After removal of 2 bases from V and 7 bases from J, the junction contained 10 bases not matched to a gene. This CDR3 comprises 15 residues. CDR3 in amino acids: CSARPQGALRNEQFF. The covered CDR3 bases are TGCAGTGCTAGACCTCAGGGGGCGCTCAGGAATGAG.

About this clone: The read terminates 3 residues before the CDR3 end, so the remaining end is supplied by the germline J gene. The V call is TRBV28, the J call TRBJ2-2; 7 bases map to TRBD2. Germline V CDR1 and CDR2: MDHEN, SYDVKM. With 8 bases clipped from V and 6 bases from J, the junction kept 6 bases outside the gene matches. This CDR3 has 13 residues. The CDR3 DNA, read in part, is TGTGCCAGCGGGAAAGCGGGACCCGGGGAG. It codes for CASGKAGPGE. The entire CDR3 is CASGKAGPGELFF.

Concerning this clone itself: The read is 3 residues too short to cover the CDR3 end, so that end is filled in from the germline J gene. The chain carries TRBV5-1 and TRBJ1-3; tentative D call: TRBD1 (6 bases). CDR3 length equals 17 residues. V shed 4 bases and J shed 0 bases, with 17 bases lying between them. Germline V gene data show CDR1 as SGHRS and CDR2 as YFSETQ. This chain's CDR3 is CASSATAGGPSGNTIYF. The part of the CDR3 DNA that was read is TGCGCCAGCAGCGCGACGGCCGGGGGGCCCTCTGGAAACACC.

About this clone itself: The read gets to within 3 residues of the CDR3 end, and the germline J gene fills in the rest. The chain has TRBV19 and TRBJ2-2; D is unclear. With 3 bases removed from V and 4 bases from J, the gap between germline ends came to 12 bases. This CDR3 has 15 residues. CDR1 is LNHDA and CDR2 is SQIVND in the germline V gene (reference sequence). CDR3 bases read: TGTGCCAGTAGTATGATCCAGCACAGCACCGGGGAG. It is translated as CASSMIQHSTGE. The entire CDR3 reads CASSMIQHSTGELFF. Full variable domain (rest looked up from reference TRBV19 and TRBJ2-2): DGGITQSPKYLFRKEGQNVTLSCEQNLNHDAMYWYRQDPGQGLRLIYYSQIVNDFQKGDIAEGYSVSREKKESFPLTVTSAQKNPTAFYLCASSMIQHSTGELFFGEGSRLTVL.

CDR3 DNA (partial): TGTGCCAGCAGCTTGGATAGCCTCTCCTACAATGAG. Its protein is CASSLDSLSYNE. The CDR3 reads in full as CASSLDSLSYNEQFF. V gene TRBV5-6 combines with J gene TRBJ2-1; D gene ambiguous. The CDR3 goes on 3 residues after the read ends, and that part is filled in from the germline J gene. This CDR3 has 15 amino acids. Trimming shortened V by 0 bases and J by 0 bases, and 7 bases separated the two germline ends. In germline, CDR1 is SGHDT, CDR2 YYEEEE.

With regard to this clone: The sequenced fragment ends 3 residues before the CDR3 boundary, so the rest is inferred from the germline J gene. V is TRBV6-1 and J is TRBJ1-4; no clear D. CDR1 and CDR2 (germline): MNHNS, SASEGT. V was clipped by 4 bases and J by 8 bases, with 20 bases between them. The CDR3 is 16 amino acids. The DNA read from the CDR3 is TGTGCCAGCAGTGTTGGGCAGGATCCTTTCCGGGAAAAA. Amino acid sequence: CASSVGQDPFREK. The whole CDR3 protein is CASSVGQDPFREKLFF.

With respect to this clone: The CDR3 extends 3 residues past the end of the read, so its final part is completed from the germline J gene. V is TRBV7-8 and J is TRBJ1-1; D may be TRBD1 (5 bases). The CDR3 sequence is 13 residues long. Per germline, CDR1 SGHVS and CDR2 FQNEAQ. Trimming left V 0 bases short and J 7 bases short, with 9 bases between. The sequenced part of the CDR3 DNA is TGTGCCAGCAGCTTAGCGCGACAGTTTGAA. It is translated as CASSLARQFE. The complete CDR3 protein is CASSLARQFEAFF.

In regard to this clone: The observed sequence ends 3 residues before the CDR3 terminus, with the missing tail filled in from the germline J gene. The gene calls are TRBV4-2 and TRBJ2-3; 10 nucleotides match TRBD2. Germline assignment: CDR1 LGHNA and CDR2 YNFKEQ. V was clipped by 0 bases and J by 6 bases; unmatched bases: 6. The CDR3 is 16 amino acids. The CDR3 spells CASSQEVGAGGDTQYF. The DNA read from the CDR3 is TGTGCCAGCAGCCAAGAGGTTGGAGCGGGAGGGGATACG.

This CDR3 reads CASTRSAGTATYEQYF. Partial CDR3 DNA: TGTGCCAGTACCAGATCAGCCGGGACAGCGACCTACGAG. This chain joins TRBV2 and TRBJ2-7, with TRBD1 matching 7 bases. The read terminates 3 residues ahead of where the CDR3 ends, so the germline J gene completes it. The germline gives CDR1 SNHLY, CDR2 FYNNEI. V shed 9 bases and J 2 bases; nucleotides not matched to a gene: 16. CDR3 size: 16 residues.

A remark on this clone: The read falls 3 residues short of the CDR3 end, and the missing part is taken from the germline J gene. The rearrangement uses TRBV7-8 and TRBJ2-7, with D possibly matching TRBD1 (5 bases). Germline lookup yields CDR1 SGHVS and CDR2 FQNEAQ. The germline V and J ends were trimmed by 3 bases and 2 bases, with 8 bases remaining between them. The CDR3 loop spans 13 amino acids. CDR3 DNA (partial): TGTGCCAGCAGCTTTCCAGGGACCTACGAG. Translating gives CASSFPGTYE. The entire CDR3 sequence reads CASSFPGTYEQYF.

Details on this clone: The read gets to within 3 residues of the CDR3 end, and the germline J gene fills in the rest. This chain connects TRBV12-3 or TRBV12-4 to TRBJ2-3; TRBD2 agrees at 10 bases. CDR3 length equals 17 residues. Trimming took 6 bases from V and 4 from J; bases not matched to a gene: 13. CDR3 amino acids: CASRLTGSGRSADTQYF. The part of the CDR3 DNA that was read is TGTGCCAGCAGGCTGACTGGTAGCGGGAGGAGCGCAGATACG.

Comments on this clone: The read ends 3 residues before the CDR3 terminus; that terminus is restored from the germline J gene. This sequence joins TRBV2 and TRBJ2-6, with D possibly TRBD1 on 5 matching bases. With 4 bases removed from V and 1 base from J, the gap between germline ends came to 11 bases. Germline CDR1 is SNHLY and CDR2 is FYNNEI. The CDR3 has 16 amino acids. Here the CDR3 reads CASSASGASGANVLTF. The CDR3 DNA, read in part, is TGTGCCAGCAGTGCCTCTGGGGCTTCTGGGGCCAACGTC.

In the case of this clone: The observed sequence ends 3 residues before the CDR3 terminus, with the missing tail filled in from the germline J gene. The rearrangement joins TRBV5-1 to TRBJ2-1, with 9 bases fitting TRBD2. Losses at the gene ends were 2 bases for V and 2 bases for J; bases not matched to a gene: 8. The CDR3 is made up of 17 amino acids. Germline assignment: CDR1 SGHRS and CDR2 YFSETQ. The CDR3 spells CASSLGSSGTTYNEQFF. Partial CDR3 DNA: TGCGCCAGCAGCTTAGGGTCTAGCGGGACGACCTACAATGAG.

As for this clone: The CDR3 end lies 3 residues beyond the end of the read and is filled in from the germline J gene. The genes are TRBV12-3 or TRBV12-4 and TRBJ1-4, with D unresolved. V lost 2 bases, J lost 5 bases, and 9 bases lay in between. This CDR3 is 14 amino acids long. Partial CDR3 DNA: TGTGCCAGCAGTTTAAGCGCCGGGAATGAAAAA. Translated, it gives CASSLSAGNEK. The full CDR3 protein is CASSLSAGNEKLFF.

A word on this clone: The CDR3 end is not reached by the read, which stops 3 residues before it; the germline J gene fills it in. The chain uses TRBV6-1 and TRBJ2-1, with 10 bases that match TRBD2. CDR3 length equals 15 residues. After removal of 4 bases from V and 4 bases from J, the junction contained 4 bases not matched to a gene. Germline V gene lookup returns CDR1 MNHNS and CDR2 SASEGT. The sequenced part of the CDR3 DNA is TGTGCCAGCAGTGGTGGACTAGCGGCTTACAATGAG. Its protein is CASSGGLAAYNE. The full CDR3 protein reads CASSGGLAAYNEQFF.

On this clone: The CDR3 end lies 3 residues beyond the end of the read and is filled in from the germline J gene. The V and J genes are TRBV7-3 and TRBJ2-1; 9 bases are a match to TRBD2. Trimming took 4 bases from V and 5 from J; bases not matched to a gene: 3. The CDR3 is 14 amino acids. CDR1 is SGHTA and CDR2 is FQGTGA in the germline V gene. The CDR3 loop is CASSSSGGNNEQFF. CDR3 DNA (partial): TGTGCCAGCAGCTCAAGCGGGGGGAACAATGAG. Full variable domain (rest looked up from reference TRBV7-3 and TRBJ2-1): GAGVSQTPSNKVTEKGKYVELRCDPISGHTALYWYRQSLGQGPEFLIYFQGTGAADDSGLPNDRFFAVRPEGSVSTLKIQRTERGDSAVYLCASSSSGGNNEQFFGPGTRLTVL.